The rows below give T cell receptor beta chains drawn from one sample of a study of identical twins. TCRdb re-called the 5' RACE reads with MiXCR, one entry per CDR3 protein. In the table there are a few hundred thousand distinct CDR3 sequences, approximately 10% of which are singletons. The sequenced material came from naive T cells sorted from blood. Receptor source: a woman between 50 and 59 years old in good health. Each CDR3 is given with its conserved first and last residue. A D gene is named only where the DNA matches it firmly. Clone size, where shown, is once, few, many, or a class for clones that have expanded.

clone_size: many; d_call: NA; v_call: TRBV27; j_call: TRBJ2-7; cdr3_nt: TGTGCCAGCAGTCCGGGGATCGGTATCTACGAGCAGTACTTC; cdr3_aa: CASSPGIGIYEQYF
clone_size: few; d_call: TRBD2; v_call: TRBV7-2; j_call: TRBJ2-1; cdr3_nt: TGTGCCAGCAGCTTACTCGGACTAGCGGGAGAGACTTACAATGAGCAGTTCTTC; cdr3_aa: CASSLLGLAGETYNEQFF
clone_size: NA; d_call: NA; v_call: TRBV6-5; j_call: TRBJ2-1; cdr3_nt: TGTGCCAGCAGTTTTTTGTCTGAGCAGTTCTTC; cdr3_aa: CASSFLSEQFF
clone_size: few; d_call: TRBD1; v_call: TRBV12-3/TRBV12-4; j_call: TRBJ1-1; cdr3_nt: TGTGCCAGCAACCCCAGGGGGGGCTCTCGGGCTTTCTTT; cdr3_aa: CASNPRGGSRAFF
clone_size: many; d_call: NA; v_call: TRBV10-3; j_call: TRBJ2-1; cdr3_nt: TGTGCCATCAGTGAAGGTCAGAGCTACAATGAGCAGTTCTTC; cdr3_aa: CAISEGQSYNEQFF
clone_size: many; d_call: TRBD2; v_call: TRBV3-1; j_call: TRBJ2-1; cdr3_nt: TGTGCCAGCAGCCAAGATCAAGGACTAGCGGGAGCCAATGAGCAGTTCTTC; cdr3_aa: CASSQDQGLAGANEQFF
clone_size: few; d_call: NA; v_call: TRBV19; j_call: TRBJ2-4; cdr3_nt: TGTGCCAGTAGTATAGACGGCAGGATAGCCAAAAACATTCAGTACTTC; cdr3_aa: CASSIDGRIAKNIQYF
clone_size: few; d_call: NA; v_call: TRBV12-1; j_call: TRBJ2-6; cdr3_nt: TGTGCCAGCAGCTCCAATATAACAGGCGACTACCCCTCTGGGGCCAACGTCCTGACTTTC; cdr3_aa: CASSSNITGDYPSGANVLTF
clone_size: many; d_call: TRBD2; v_call: TRBV5-1; j_call: TRBJ2-2; cdr3_nt: TGCGCCAGCAGCGCTAGCGGGAGACTTGCCGGGGAGCTGTTTTTT; cdr3_aa: CASSASGRLAGELFF
clone_size: NA; d_call: TRBD2; v_call: TRBV5-6; j_call: TRBJ2-1; cdr3_nt: TGTGCCAGCAGCGCAATAGCGGGAGTAGGCGATGAGCAGTTCTTC; cdr3_aa: CASSAIAGVGDEQFF
clone_size: NA; d_call: NA; v_call: TRBV5-1; j_call: TRBJ2-7; cdr3_nt: TGCGCCAGCAGCTTGGAGGGGGATTCCTACGAGCAGTACTTC; cdr3_aa: CASSLEGDSYEQYF
clone_size: NA; d_call: NA; v_call: TRBV5-1; j_call: TRBJ2-7; cdr3_nt: TGCGCCAGCAGCTTAGCGGTTCTTGGGCGGGACCCCTACGAGCAGTACTTC; cdr3_aa: CASSLAVLGRDPYEQYF
clone_size: many; d_call: TRBD1; v_call: TRBV27; j_call: TRBJ1-1; cdr3_nt: TGCGTTACTTCGGGACAGGTGAACACTGAAGCTTTCTTT; cdr3_aa: CVTSGQVNTEAFF
clone_size: many; d_call: TRBD1; v_call: TRBV12-3/TRBV12-4; j_call: TRBJ1-4; cdr3_nt: TGTGCCAGCAGTTCCGGACAGGCCTACGGGGAAAAACTGTTTTTT; cdr3_aa: CASSSGQAYGEKLFF
clone_size: many; d_call: NA; v_call: TRBV29-1; j_call: TRBJ1-1; cdr3_nt: TGCAGCGTTGGACCAAGACAGGCCATGAACACTGAAGCTTTCTTT; cdr3_aa: CSVGPRQAMNTEAFF
clone_size: NA; d_call: NA; v_call: TRBV9; j_call: TRBJ2-5; cdr3_nt: TGTGCCAGCGGCCCCTCGGACAGACAAGAGACCCAGTACTTC; cdr3_aa: CASGPSDRQETQYF
clone_size: NA; d_call: TRBD1; v_call: TRBV6-5; j_call: TRBJ2-3; cdr3_nt: TGTGCCAGCAGTTACAAGGGGGCGTCGGCAGATACGCAGTATTTT; cdr3_aa: CASSYKGASADTQYF
clone_size: many; d_call: TRBD1; v_call: TRBV4-1; j_call: TRBJ1-6; cdr3_nt: TGCGCCAGCAGCCTGATGACAGGGAATTCACCCCTCCACTTT; cdr3_aa: CASSLMTGNSPLHF
clone_size: NA; d_call: TRBD2; v_call: TRBV3-1; j_call: TRBJ2-3; cdr3_nt: TGTGCCAGCAGCCAGACTAGCGGGAGTTGGACGCAGTATTTT; cdr3_aa: CASSQTSGSWTQYF
clone_size: once; d_call: NA; v_call: TRBV18; j_call: TRBJ2-5; cdr3_nt: TGTGCCAGCTCACCAGGGGAAGAAGTAGGGGAGACCCAGTACTTC; cdr3_aa: CASSPGEEVGETQYF
clone_size: many; d_call: TRBD1; v_call: TRBV11-1; j_call: TRBJ2-1; cdr3_nt: TGTGCCAGCAGCCTCGACAGGGCAGATGAGCAGTTCTTC; cdr3_aa: CASSLDRADEQFF
clone_size: many; d_call: NA; v_call: TRBV6-5; j_call: TRBJ2-6; cdr3_nt: TGTGCCAGCAGAGAGTCCTCTGGGGCCAACGTCCTGACTTTC; cdr3_aa: CASRESSGANVLTF
clone_size: few; d_call: NA; v_call: TRBV7-9; j_call: TRBJ2-1; cdr3_nt: TGTGCCAGCAGCCAGGGAGGAGACAATGAGCAGTTCTTC; cdr3_aa: CASSQGGDNEQFF
clone_size: many; d_call: NA; v_call: TRBV14; j_call: TRBJ2-2; cdr3_nt: TGTGCCAGCAGCCATTCGACAGGCAACACCGGGGAGCTGTTTTTT; cdr3_aa: CASSHSTGNTGELFF
clone_size: few; d_call: NA; v_call: TRBV3-1; j_call: TRBJ2-1; cdr3_nt: TGTGCCAGCAGCCAAGGCCCGACCGAGTCCCATGAGCAGTTCTTC; cdr3_aa: CASSQGPTESHEQFF
clone_size: many; d_call: NA; v_call: TRBV6-5; j_call: TRBJ1-1; cdr3_nt: TGTGCCACAACTAACCGGGGCAAATTGGCGAACACTGAAGCTTTCTTT; cdr3_aa: CATTNRGKLANTEAFF
clone_size: NA; d_call: NA; v_call: TRBV6-2/TRBV6-3; j_call: TRBJ2-1; cdr3_nt: TGTGCCAGCAGAAGTTACAGGAGCCACAATGAGCAGTTCTTC; cdr3_aa: CASRSYRSHNEQFF
clone_size: many; d_call: NA; v_call: TRBV12-3/TRBV12-4; j_call: TRBJ1-5; cdr3_nt: TGTGCCAGCAGCTCTCAGGAGGAAAGCAATCAGCCCCAGCATTTT; cdr3_aa: CASSSQEESNQPQHF
clone_size: NA; d_call: TRBD2; v_call: TRBV20-1; j_call: TRBJ2-5; cdr3_nt: TGCAGTGCTAGCGGACTAGCGGGTGGTTTGGGAGAGACCCAGTACTTC; cdr3_aa: CSASGLAGGLGETQYF
clone_size: NA; d_call: TRBD2; v_call: TRBV7-9; j_call: TRBJ2-3; cdr3_nt: TGTGCCAGCAGCCGGACTAGCGGGTTTTCAGATACGCAGTATTTT; cdr3_aa: CASSRTSGFSDTQYF
clone_size: NA; d_call: TRBD1; v_call: TRBV12-3/TRBV12-4; j_call: TRBJ2-2; cdr3_nt: TGTGCCAGCATTGACCGGGACAGTACGAACACCGGGGAGCTGTTTTTT; cdr3_aa: CASIDRDSTNTGELFF
clone_size: few; d_call: TRBD1; v_call: TRBV6-5; j_call: TRBJ1-6; cdr3_nt: TGTGCCAGCAGCCGAGTTCCCGGGACAGAACATTCACCCCTCCACTTT; cdr3_aa: CASSRVPGTEHSPLHF
clone_size: many; d_call: TRBD2; v_call: TRBV12-3/TRBV12-4; j_call: TRBJ2-1; cdr3_nt: TGTGCCAGCAGTTTTGGACTAGCGGGAGGGCAGTTCTTC; cdr3_aa: CASSFGLAGGQFF
clone_size: NA; d_call: TRBD1; v_call: TRBV24-1; j_call: TRBJ2-3; cdr3_nt: TGTGCCACCAGTGATTACAGGGGGCGCAGCACAGATACGCAGTATTTT; cdr3_aa: CATSDYRGRSTDTQYF
clone_size: many; d_call: NA; v_call: TRBV10-3; j_call: TRBJ1-3; cdr3_nt: TGTGCCATCAGTGCGGGGTTTGGAAACACCATATATTTT; cdr3_aa: CAISAGFGNTIYF
clone_size: NA; d_call: NA; v_call: TRBV18; j_call: TRBJ2-2; cdr3_nt: TGTGCCAGTAGCCGGCAAGGACTAAACACCGGGGAGCTGTTTTTT; cdr3_aa: CASSRQGLNTGELFF
clone_size: few; d_call: NA; v_call: TRBV7-9; j_call: TRBJ1-2; cdr3_nt: TGTGCCAGCAGCCCGTGGTTTAGGACAGACATCTCTAACTATGGCTACACCTTC; cdr3_aa: CASSPWFRTDISNYGYTF
clone_size: few; d_call: NA; v_call: TRBV28; j_call: TRBJ1-1; cdr3_nt: TGTGCCAGCAGTCCCCAGAGGGCGGACGGTCGAGCTTTCTTT; cdr3_aa: CASSPQRADGRAFF
clone_size: many; d_call: TRBD1; v_call: TRBV20-1; j_call: TRBJ1-1; cdr3_nt: TGCAGTGCTAGAGGTGGCAGGGGGTACCGGGAAGCTTTCTTT; cdr3_aa: CSARGGRGYREAFF
clone_size: NA; d_call: TRBD1; v_call: TRBV27; j_call: TRBJ2-6; cdr3_nt: TGTGCCAGCAGTTTTACAGGGGGCGGACCTGGGGCCAACGTCCTGACTTTC; cdr3_aa: CASSFTGGGPGANVLTF
clone_size: NA; d_call: NA; v_call: TRBV12-3/TRBV12-4; j_call: TRBJ2-5; cdr3_nt: TGTGCCAGCAGTCCTGGGACTGGGGGAGGGACCCAGTACTTC; cdr3_aa: CASSPGTGGGTQYF
clone_size: many; d_call: TRBD2; v_call: TRBV7-2; j_call: TRBJ2-1; cdr3_nt: TGTGCCAGCAGCTTCGGACTAGCGGGCGATGAGCAGTTCTTC; cdr3_aa: CASSFGLAGDEQFF
clone_size: NA; d_call: TRBD1; v_call: TRBV7-9; j_call: TRBJ2-7; cdr3_nt: TGTGCCAGCAGCTTAGCTACTTTTGACAGGGACTACGAGCAGTACTTC; cdr3_aa: CASSLATFDRDYEQYF
clone_size: many; d_call: NA; v_call: TRBV12-3/TRBV12-4; j_call: TRBJ2-6; cdr3_nt: TGTGCCACCCGGGATCCCGGGGCCAACGTCCTGACTTTC; cdr3_aa: CATRDPGANVLTF
clone_size: many; d_call: NA; v_call: TRBV5-1; j_call: TRBJ2-2; cdr3_nt: TGCGCCAGGACAGCGAACACCGGGGAGCTGTTTTTT; cdr3_aa: CARTANTGELFF
clone_size: NA; d_call: NA; v_call: TRBV6-2/TRBV6-3; j_call: TRBJ2-7; cdr3_nt: TGTGCCAGCAATGACAGGCCCCGAGTTGACGAGCAGTACTTC; cdr3_aa: CASNDRPRVDEQYF
clone_size: few; d_call: TRBD1; v_call: TRBV7-2; j_call: TRBJ2-7; cdr3_nt: TGTGCCAGCAGCTTAGTCCGGGACAGGGGCTACGAGCAGTACTTC; cdr3_aa: CASSLVRDRGYEQYF
clone_size: NA; d_call: TRBD2; v_call: TRBV18; j_call: TRBJ2-7; cdr3_nt: TGTGCCAGCTCAAAGCGGGGCTCCTACGAGCAGTACTTC; cdr3_aa: CASSKRGSYEQYF
clone_size: few; d_call: TRBD2; v_call: TRBV7-6; j_call: TRBJ2-5; cdr3_nt: TGTGCCAGCAGTTCTAGCGGGAGCGTCCAAGAGACCCAGTACTTC; cdr3_aa: CASSSSGSVQETQYF
clone_size: NA; d_call: NA; v_call: TRBV23-1; j_call: TRBJ2-2; cdr3_nt: NA; cdr3_aa: CASSRTGLYRGAVFF
clone_size: NA; d_call: NA; v_call: TRBV27; j_call: TRBJ2-3; cdr3_nt: TGTGCCAGCAGTACGTTAGTGGGAAGGACAGATACGCAGTATTTT; cdr3_aa: CASSTLVGRTDTQYF
clone_size: few; d_call: TRBD1; v_call: TRBV12-3/TRBV12-4; j_call: TRBJ1-6; cdr3_nt: TGTGCCAGCTTGGACAGGGGAAATTCACCCCTCCACTTT; cdr3_aa: CASLDRGNSPLHF
clone_size: NA; d_call: NA; v_call: TRBV21-1; j_call: TRBJ2-6; cdr3_nt: TGTGCCAGCAGCAAAGCGGTCAGGGGGTGCCCTGGGGCCAACGTCCTGACTTTC; cdr3_aa: CASSKAVRGCPGANVLTF
clone_size: NA; d_call: NA; v_call: TRBV20-1; j_call: TRBJ1-6; cdr3_nt: TGCAGTGCTCGCAGGGGTGCGAATTCACCCCTCCACTTT; cdr3_aa: CSARRGANSPLHF
clone_size: many; d_call: NA; v_call: TRBV19; j_call: TRBJ2-1; cdr3_nt: TGTGCCAGTAGTATCATCGGGGGAGTGGATGAGCAGTTCTTC; cdr3_aa: CASSIIGGVDEQFF
clone_size: many; d_call: NA; v_call: TRBV7-8; j_call: TRBJ1-2; cdr3_nt: TGTGCCAGCAGCTTATCAGCTACCTATGGCTACACCTTC; cdr3_aa: CASSLSATYGYTF
clone_size: NA; d_call: NA; v_call: TRBV19; j_call: TRBJ1-4; cdr3_nt: TGTGCCAGTAAAAACGTACCCCTAAATGAAAAACTGTTTTTT; cdr3_aa: CASKNVPLNEKLFF
clone_size: few; d_call: NA; v_call: TRBV24-1; j_call: TRBJ2-3; cdr3_nt: TGTGCCACCAGTGATTTTGACTCGTTGGGTACGCAGTATTTT; cdr3_aa: CATSDFDSLGTQYF